This T cell receptor beta chain was profiled in a study of cytomegalovirus exposure and HLA in healthy donors. The PCR used 60 Vbeta and 13 Jbeta primers. Using immunoSEQ multiplex PCR, the repertoire was profiled, and TCRdb retains in-frame clones only, with some absent. The sample contains approximately 210,000 clones, 75% to 80% of which appear only once. The germline V gene encodes CDR1 SGHVS and CDR2 FNYEAQ. The CDR3 loop spans 18 amino acids. Trimming took off 3 bases at V and 0 bases at J, with 19 bases between the two ends. The TCR comes from a male donor in good health and CMV-seronegative. The sequencing sample was made of PBMCs. The chain employs TRBV7-6 and TRBJ2-3, with D maybe TRBD2 (5 bases). The CDR3 region is CASSFVPPREDSTDTQYF. The CDR3 coding sequence is TGTGCCAGCAGCTTCGTCCCCCCGAGGGAAGATAGCACAGATACGCAGTATTTT. The complete variable domain, with remaining parts taken from reference TRBV7-6 and TRBJ2-3, reads GAGVSQSPRYKVTKRGQDVALRCDPISGHVSLYWYRQALGQGPEFLTYFNYEAQQDKSGLPNDRFSAERPEGSISTLTIQRTEQRDSAMYRCASSFVPPREDSTDTQYFGPGTRLTVL.